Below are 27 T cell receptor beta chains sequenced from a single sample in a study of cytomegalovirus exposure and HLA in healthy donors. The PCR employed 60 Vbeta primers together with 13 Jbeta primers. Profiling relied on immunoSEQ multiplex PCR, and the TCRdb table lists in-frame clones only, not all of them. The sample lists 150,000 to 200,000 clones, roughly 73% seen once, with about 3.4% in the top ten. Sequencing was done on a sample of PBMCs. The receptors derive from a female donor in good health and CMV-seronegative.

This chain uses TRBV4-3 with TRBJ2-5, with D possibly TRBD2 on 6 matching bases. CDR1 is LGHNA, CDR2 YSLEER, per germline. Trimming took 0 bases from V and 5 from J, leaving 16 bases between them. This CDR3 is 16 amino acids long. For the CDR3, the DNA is TGCGCCAGCAGCCAAGAGCGGGGACTGGGGTGGGAGACCCAGTACTTC. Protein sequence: CASSQERGLGWETQYF.

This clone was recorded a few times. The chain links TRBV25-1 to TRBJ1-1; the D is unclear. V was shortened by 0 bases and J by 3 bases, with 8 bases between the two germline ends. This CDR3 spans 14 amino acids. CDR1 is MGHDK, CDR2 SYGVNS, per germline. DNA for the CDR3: TGTGCCAGCAGTGAATATGGCAGTTACACTGAAGCTTTCTTT. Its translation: CASSEYGSYTEAFF.

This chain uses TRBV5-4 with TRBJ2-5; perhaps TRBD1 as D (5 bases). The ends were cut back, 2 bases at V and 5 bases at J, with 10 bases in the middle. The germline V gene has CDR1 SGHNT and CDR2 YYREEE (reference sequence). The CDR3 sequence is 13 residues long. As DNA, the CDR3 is TGTGCCAGCAGCTTACAGGCGGCGGAGACCCAGTACTTC. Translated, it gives CASSLQAAETQYF.

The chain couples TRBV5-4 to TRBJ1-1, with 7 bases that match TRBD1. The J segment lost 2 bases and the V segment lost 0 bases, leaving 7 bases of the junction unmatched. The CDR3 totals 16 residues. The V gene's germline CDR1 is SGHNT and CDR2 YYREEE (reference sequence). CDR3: CASSLAGTEVNTEAFF. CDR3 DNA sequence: TGTGCCAGCAGCTTGGCGGGGACAGAAGTTAACACTGAAGCTTTCTTT.

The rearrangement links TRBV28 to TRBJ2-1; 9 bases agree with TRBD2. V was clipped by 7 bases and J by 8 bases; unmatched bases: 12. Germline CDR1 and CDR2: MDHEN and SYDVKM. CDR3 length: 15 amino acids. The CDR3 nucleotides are TGTGCCAGCACCTCACCCAGCGGGGGGATCCATGAGCAGTTCTTC. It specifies CASTSPSGGIHEQFF.

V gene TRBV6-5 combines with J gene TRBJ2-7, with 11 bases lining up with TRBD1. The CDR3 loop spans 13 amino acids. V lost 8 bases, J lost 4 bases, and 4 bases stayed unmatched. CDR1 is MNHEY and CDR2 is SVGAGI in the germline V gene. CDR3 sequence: CASRTGGIYEQYF. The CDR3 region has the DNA TGTGCCAGCCGGACAGGGGGCATTTACGAGCAGTACTTC.

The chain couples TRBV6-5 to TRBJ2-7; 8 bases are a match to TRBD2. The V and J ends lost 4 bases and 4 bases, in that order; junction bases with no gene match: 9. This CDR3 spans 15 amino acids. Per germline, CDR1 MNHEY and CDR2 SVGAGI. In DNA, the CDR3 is TGTGCCAGCAGTTCGCGGGGTAGCGGGGCTTACGAGCAGTACTTC. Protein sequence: CASSSRGSGAYEQYF.

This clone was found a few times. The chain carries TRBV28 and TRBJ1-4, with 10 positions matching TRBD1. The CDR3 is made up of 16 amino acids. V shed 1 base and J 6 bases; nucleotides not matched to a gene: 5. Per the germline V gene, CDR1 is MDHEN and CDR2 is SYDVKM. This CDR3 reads CASSLLGGTGDEKLFF. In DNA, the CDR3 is TGTGCCAGCAGTTTATTAGGGGGGACAGGGGATGAAAAACTGTTTTTT. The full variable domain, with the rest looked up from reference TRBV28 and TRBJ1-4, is DVKVTQSSRYLVKRTGEKVFLECVQDMDHENMFWYRQDPGLGLRLIYFSYDVKMKEKGDIPEGYSVSREKKERFSLILESASTNQTSMYLCASSLLGGTGDEKLFFGSGTQLSVL.

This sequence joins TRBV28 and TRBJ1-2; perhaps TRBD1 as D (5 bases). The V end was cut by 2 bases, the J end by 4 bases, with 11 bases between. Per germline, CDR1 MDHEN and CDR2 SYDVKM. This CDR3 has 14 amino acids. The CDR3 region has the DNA TGTGCCAGCAGTTTAGGAGGGGACTTCTATGGCTACACCTTC. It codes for CASSLGGDFYGYTF.

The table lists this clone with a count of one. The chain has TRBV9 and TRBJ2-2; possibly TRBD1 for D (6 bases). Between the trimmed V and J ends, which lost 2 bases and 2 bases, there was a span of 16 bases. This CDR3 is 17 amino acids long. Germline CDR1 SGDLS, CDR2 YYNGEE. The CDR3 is CASSVLGSRGNTGELFF. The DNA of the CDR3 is TGTGCCAGCAGCGTTTTGGGAAGCAGGGGAAACACCGGGGAGCTGTTTTTT. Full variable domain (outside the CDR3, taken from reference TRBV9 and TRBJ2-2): DSGVTQTPKHLITATGQRVTLRCSPRSGDLSVYWYQQSLDQGLQFLIQYYNGEERAKGNILERFSAQQFPDLHSELNLSSLELGDSALYFCASSVLGSRGNTGELFFGEGSRLTVL.

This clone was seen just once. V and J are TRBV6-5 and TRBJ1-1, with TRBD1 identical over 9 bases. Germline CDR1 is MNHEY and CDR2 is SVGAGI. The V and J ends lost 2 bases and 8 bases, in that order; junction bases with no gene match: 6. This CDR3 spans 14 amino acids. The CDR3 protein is CASSYRQGDREAFF. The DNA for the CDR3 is TGTGCCAGCAGTTACAGACAGGGGGACCGGGAAGCTTTCTTT.

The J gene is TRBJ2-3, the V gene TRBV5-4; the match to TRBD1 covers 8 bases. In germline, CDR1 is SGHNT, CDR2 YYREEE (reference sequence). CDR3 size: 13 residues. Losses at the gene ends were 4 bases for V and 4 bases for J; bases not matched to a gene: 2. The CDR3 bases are TGTGCCAGCAGCAACAGGGGGGCAGATACGCAGTATTTT. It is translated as CASSNRGADTQYF. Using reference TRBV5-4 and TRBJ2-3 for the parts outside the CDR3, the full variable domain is ETGVTQSPTHLIKTRGQQVTLRCSSQSGHNTVSWYQQALGQGPQFIFQYYREEENGRGNFPPRFSGLQFPNYSSELNVNALELDDSALYLCASSNRGADTQYFGPGTRLTVL.

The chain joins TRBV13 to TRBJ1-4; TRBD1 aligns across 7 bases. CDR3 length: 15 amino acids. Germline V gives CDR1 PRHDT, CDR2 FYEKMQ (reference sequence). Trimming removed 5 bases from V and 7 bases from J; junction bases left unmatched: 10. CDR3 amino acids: CASSRRTGRFEKLFF. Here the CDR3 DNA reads TGTGCCAGCAGCCGTCGGACAGGAAGGTTTGAAAAACTGTTTTTT.

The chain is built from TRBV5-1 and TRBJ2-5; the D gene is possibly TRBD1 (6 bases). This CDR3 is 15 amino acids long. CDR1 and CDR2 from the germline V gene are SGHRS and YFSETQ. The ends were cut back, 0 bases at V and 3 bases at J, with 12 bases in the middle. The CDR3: CASSLAGATEETQYF. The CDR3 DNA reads TGCGCCAGCAGCTTGGCAGGGGCCACCGAAGAGACCCAGTACTTC.

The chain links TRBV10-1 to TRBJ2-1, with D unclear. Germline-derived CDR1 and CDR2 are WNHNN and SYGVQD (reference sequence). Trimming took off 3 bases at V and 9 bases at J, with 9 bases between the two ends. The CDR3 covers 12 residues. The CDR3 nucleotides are TGCGCCAGCAGTGACGGGTTTACTGAGCAGTTCTTC. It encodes CASSDGFTEQFF.

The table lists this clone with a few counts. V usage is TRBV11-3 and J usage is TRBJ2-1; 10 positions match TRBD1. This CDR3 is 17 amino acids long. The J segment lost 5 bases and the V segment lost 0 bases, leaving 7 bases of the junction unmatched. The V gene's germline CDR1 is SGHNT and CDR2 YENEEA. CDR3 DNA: TGTGCCAGCAGCTTAGATGTTGGGACAGGGGTTCACAATGAGCAGTTCTTC. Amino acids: CASSLDVGTGVHNEQFF.

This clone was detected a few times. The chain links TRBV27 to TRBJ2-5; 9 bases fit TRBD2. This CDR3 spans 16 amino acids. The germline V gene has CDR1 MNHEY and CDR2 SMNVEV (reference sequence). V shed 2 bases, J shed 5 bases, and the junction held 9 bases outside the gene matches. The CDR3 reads CASSLPGREGRETQYF. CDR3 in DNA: TGTGCCAGCAGTTTACCGGGGCGGGAGGGCCGGGAGACCCAGTACTTC.

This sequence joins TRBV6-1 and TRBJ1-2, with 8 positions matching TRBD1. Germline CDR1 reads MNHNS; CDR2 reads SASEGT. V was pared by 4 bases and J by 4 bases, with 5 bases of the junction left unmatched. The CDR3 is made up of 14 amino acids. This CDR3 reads CASSAQTGAYGYTF. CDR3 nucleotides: TGTGCCAGCAGTGCCCAGACAGGGGCCTATGGCTACACCTTC.

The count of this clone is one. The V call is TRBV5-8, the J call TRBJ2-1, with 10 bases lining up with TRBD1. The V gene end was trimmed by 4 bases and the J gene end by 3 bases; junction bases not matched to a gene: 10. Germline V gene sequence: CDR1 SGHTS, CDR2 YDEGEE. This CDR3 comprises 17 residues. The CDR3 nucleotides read TGTGCCAGCAGCCAAGGGACAGGGGTTATTGGCTACAATGAGCAGTTCTTC. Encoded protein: CASSQGTGVIGYNEQFF.

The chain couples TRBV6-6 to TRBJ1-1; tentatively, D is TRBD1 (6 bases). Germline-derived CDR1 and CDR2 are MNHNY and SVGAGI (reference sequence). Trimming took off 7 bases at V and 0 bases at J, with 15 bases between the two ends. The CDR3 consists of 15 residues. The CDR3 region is CASTLQGPMNTEAFF. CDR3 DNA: TGTGCCAGCACGTTACAGGGTCCAATGAACACTGAAGCTTTCTTT.

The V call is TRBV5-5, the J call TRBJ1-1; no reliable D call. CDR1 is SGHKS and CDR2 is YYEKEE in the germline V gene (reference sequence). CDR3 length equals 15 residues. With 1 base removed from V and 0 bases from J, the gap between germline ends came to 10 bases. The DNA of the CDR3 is TGTGCCAGCAGCTTGTATACCGGGGTGAACACTGAAGCTTTCTTT. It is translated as CASSLYTGVNTEAFF.

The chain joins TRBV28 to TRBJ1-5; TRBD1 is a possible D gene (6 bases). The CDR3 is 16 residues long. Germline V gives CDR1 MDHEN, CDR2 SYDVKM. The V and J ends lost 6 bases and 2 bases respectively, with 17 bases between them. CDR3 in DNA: TGTGCCAGCAGCTACGTCAGGGGCCTGGGCAATCAGCCCCAGCATTTT. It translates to CASSYVRGLGNQPQHF. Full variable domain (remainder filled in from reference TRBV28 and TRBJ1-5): DVKVTQSSRYLVKRTGEKVFLECVQDMDHENMFWYRQDPGLGLRLIYFSYDVKMKEKGDIPEGYSVSREKKERFSLILESASTNQTSMYLCASSYVRGLGNQPQHFGDGTRLSIL.

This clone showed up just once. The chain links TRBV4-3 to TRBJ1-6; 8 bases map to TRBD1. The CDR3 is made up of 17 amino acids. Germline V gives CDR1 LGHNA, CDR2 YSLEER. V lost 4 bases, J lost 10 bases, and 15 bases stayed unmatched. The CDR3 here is CASSLESTGTGGSPLHF. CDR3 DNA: TGCGCCAGCAGCCTAGAATCGACCGGGACAGGAGGGTCACCCCTCCACTTT.

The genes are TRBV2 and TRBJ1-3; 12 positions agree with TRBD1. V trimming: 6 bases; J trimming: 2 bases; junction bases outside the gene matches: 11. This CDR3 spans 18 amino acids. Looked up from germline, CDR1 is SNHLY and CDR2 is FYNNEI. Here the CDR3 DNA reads TGTGCCAGCAGCGCGCCGGGACAGGGGGCGCTTCCTGGAAACACCATATATTTT. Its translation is CASSAPGQGALPGNTIYF.

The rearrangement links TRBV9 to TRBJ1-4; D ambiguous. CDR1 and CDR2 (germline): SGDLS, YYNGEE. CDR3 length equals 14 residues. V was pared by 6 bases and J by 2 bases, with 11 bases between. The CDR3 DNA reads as TGTGCCAGCACCCCCCTCGGTACTAATGAAAAACTGTTTTTT. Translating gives CASTPLGTNEKLFF.

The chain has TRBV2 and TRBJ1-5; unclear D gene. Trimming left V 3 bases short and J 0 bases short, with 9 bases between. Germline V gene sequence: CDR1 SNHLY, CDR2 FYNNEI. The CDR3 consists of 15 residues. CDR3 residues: CASSDQFHSNQPQHF. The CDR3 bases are TGTGCCAGCAGTGATCAGTTCCATAGCAATCAGCCCCAGCATTTT. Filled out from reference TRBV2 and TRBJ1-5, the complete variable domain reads EPEVTQTPSHQVTQMGQEVILRCVPISNHLYFYWYRQILGQKVEFLVSFYNNEISEKSEIFDDQFSVERPDGSNFTLKIRSTKLEDSAMYFCASSDQFHSNQPQHFGDGTRLSIL.

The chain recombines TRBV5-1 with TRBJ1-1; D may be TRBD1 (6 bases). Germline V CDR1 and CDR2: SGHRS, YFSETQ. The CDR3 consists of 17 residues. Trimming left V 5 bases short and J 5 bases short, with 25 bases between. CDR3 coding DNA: TGCGCCAGCAGGCCATATTTTGATCAGGGGAGTCAAACTGAAGCTTTCTTT. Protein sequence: CASRPYFDQGSQTEAFF.